These 18 T cell receptor beta chains were all obtained from the same sample, sequenced in a study of T cell repertoires in cytomegalovirus infection (dated by TCRdb to between 2018 and 2021). The sample was run on an Illumina HiSeq 1500. TCRdb took the public reads, trimmed them with fastp at Q25, ran MiXCR for clone calling and kept in-frame beta chains. Merged by CDR3 protein, the rows form single entries marked with the most common genes and DNA. The sample yields 310,000 or so distinct CDR3 sequences; 25% were counted once. The top ten constitute roughly 14% of the sample. Sequenced: PBMCs. The receptor source for this set is a human donor in good health (CMV status not recorded). Some clones in this sample may be carry-over from other donors' samples.

The gene calls are TRBV20-1 and TRBJ2-1; 9 bases are a match to TRBD2. Per the germline V gene, CDR1 is DFQATT and CDR2 is SNEGSKA (reference sequence). V was clipped by 6 bases and J by 7 bases; unmatched bases: 10. The CDR3 has 14 amino acids. The CDR3 nucleotides are TGCAGTGCCAATGGGGTAGCGGGAGATAATGAGCAGTTCTTC. Its protein product is CSANGVAGDNEQFF.

This clonotype was counted between two and nine times. This rearrangement joins TRBV28 to TRBJ2-2, with no clear D. Trimming pared 6 bases from V and 5 bases from J, leaving 7 bases between. The CDR3 is made up of 12 amino acids. From germline, CDR1 is MDHEN and CDR2 SYDVKM. CDR3 protein: CASSHDTGELFF. CDR3 DNA: TGTGCCAGCAGCCATGATACCGGGGAGCTGTTTTTT.

In its sample, this clonotype was seen many times. CDR3 DNA sequence: TGTGCCAGCAGCTTAGGGGCGTGGAGCCCCGGGGAGCTGTTTTTT. It encodes CASSLGAWSPGELFF. The chain couples TRBV7-2 to TRBJ2-2; the D is unclear. CDR3 size: 15 residues. Trimming cost V 1 base and J 6 bases, with 12 bases left between them. Germline loops: CDR1 SGHTA, CDR2 FQGNSA.

This chain links TRBV7-2 with TRBJ2-1; no clear D. Germline loops: CDR1 SGHTA, CDR2 FQGNSA. V was cut by 5 bases and J by 0 bases, with 11 bases left in between. This CDR3 has 15 amino acids. The CDR3 coding sequence is TGTGCCAGCAGCCCCTCCTCCGGCTCCTACAATGAGCAGTTCTTC. As protein: CASSPSSGSYNEQFF.

V and J are TRBV10-3 and TRBJ2-5; D unclear. Trimming stripped 6 bases from V and 1 base from J, with 9 bases between. Germline values: CDR1 ENHRY, CDR2 SYGVKD. The length of the CDR3 is 13 residues. The CDR3 loop is CAIRPSGQETQYF. The CDR3 region has the DNA TGTGCCATCAGGCCCAGTGGCCAAGAGACCCAGTACTTC.

This clonotype turned up a few times. This chain uses TRBV7-8 with TRBJ2-7; D possibly corresponds to TRBD1 (6 bases). The germline V and J ends were trimmed by 5 bases and 1 base, with 18 bases remaining between them. The CDR3 consists of 16 residues. CDR1 and CDR2 (germline): SGHVS, FQNEAQ. CDR3 loop: CASSPYRVSSSYEQYF. CDR3 bases: TGTGCCAGCAGCCCCTACAGGGTTTCCTCTTCCTACGAGCAGTACTTC.

This clonotype occurred many times. CDR3 protein: CASSFLQGPSQPQHF. CDR3 nucleotide sequence: TGTGCCAGCAGCTTTTTACAGGGGCCCAGTCAGCCCCAGCATTTT. The chain recombines TRBV7-8 with TRBJ1-5, with TRBD1 matching over 7 bases. The germline gives CDR1 SGHVS, CDR2 FQNEAQ. The CDR3 is 15 residues long. The V and J ends lost 3 bases and 6 bases, in that order; junction bases with no gene match: 8.

On this clonotype: At one boundary the junction diverges from the germline segment, which might be a read error. V usage is TRBV7-2 and J usage is TRBJ1-5; D call uncertain. Per the germline V gene, CDR1 is SGHTA and CDR2 is FQGNSA. The CDR3 runs 13 residues. The CDR3 DNA sequence: TGTGCCAGCAGCTTAGAAGGAGGTCAGCCCCATCATTTT. Translated, it gives CASSLEGGQPHHF.

This clonotype was counted at least ten times. The rearrangement links TRBV6-5 to TRBJ1-1; TRBD1 matches at 8 bases. CDR3 length: 15 amino acids. V lost 4 bases and J lost 4; bases outside the gene matches: 8. Looked up from germline, CDR1 is MNHEY and CDR2 is SVGAGI. The CDR3 loop reads CASSFDRGGSTEAFF. The CDR3 DNA is TGTGCCAGCAGTTTCGACAGGGGAGGAAGCACTGAAGCTTTCTTT.

V gene TRBV20-1 combines with J gene TRBJ2-7, with D tentatively TRBD2 (5 bases). This CDR3 region has 13 residues. Germline CDR1 is DFQATT and CDR2 is SNEGSKA (reference sequence). Between the trimmed V and J ends, which lost 5 bases and 5 bases, there was a span of 16 bases. The CDR3 loop reads CSALTGRSHEQYF. CDR3 sequence (DNA): TGCAGTGCTCTGACGGGGAGAAGCCACGAGCAGTACTTC.

V usage is TRBV3-1 and J usage is TRBJ2-3; D gene unclear. Trimming pared 0 bases from V and 0 bases from J, leaving 10 bases between. The CDR3 is 16 amino acids. Germline V gives CDR1 LGHDT, CDR2 YNNKEL (reference sequence). The CDR3, as DNA: TGTGCCAGCAGCCAAGATAAGGCTGCTAGCACAGATACGCAGTATTTT. Protein: CASSQDKAASTDTQYF.

This clonotype occurred a few times. The junction departs from germline at one end; a sequencing error may be responsible. The chain recombines TRBV7-2 with TRBJ2-5; 13 bases are a match to TRBD2. This CDR3 contains 14 residues. CDR1 is SGHTA and CDR2 is FQGNSA in the germline V gene. The DNA of the CDR3 is TGTGCCAGCAGCCCCGGACTAGCGGGAGAGGCCCAGTACTTC. This translates into CASSPGLAGEAQYF.

The CDR3 DNA sequence: TGTGCCAGCGGACTCCCCTATACCTACGAGCAGTACTTC. Encoded protein: CASGLPYTYEQYF. The chain links TRBV6-5 to TRBJ2-7; a possible D gene is TRBD2 (5 bases). The CDR3 has 13 residues. Trimming left V 8 bases short and J 2 bases short, with 13 bases between. Germline CDR1 and CDR2: MNHEY and SVGAGI.

This clonotype was recorded at least ten times. The genes are TRBV18 and TRBJ2-3; TRBD1 matches at 8 bases. Losses at the gene ends were 8 bases for V and 1 base for J; bases not matched to a gene: 8. Germline CDR1 and CDR2: KGHSH and LQKENI. There are 15 residues in the CDR3. CDR3 bases: TGTGCCAGCAGCCCTCCGGGACAGGGCACAGATACGCAGTATTTT. This encodes CASSPPGQGTDTQYF.

This clonotype was observed a handful of times. The chain recombines TRBV7-2 with TRBJ2-2; the match to TRBD2 covers 8 bases. Per the germline V gene, CDR1 is SGHTA and CDR2 is FQGNSA. J gave up 1 base and V 4 bases, and 5 bases lay outside the gene matches. This CDR3 is 16 amino acids long. The chain's CDR3 is CASSSHLAGNTGELFF. The CDR3 DNA follows: TGTGCCAGCAGCTCTCACCTAGCGGGGAACACCGGGGAGCTGTTTTTT.

This rearrangement joins TRBV7-9 to TRBJ2-6; 10 bases are a match to TRBD1. Germline V lookup: CDR1 SEHNR, CDR2 FQNEAQ (reference sequence). The CDR3 is 18 residues long. Trimming removed 2 bases from V and 1 base from J; junction bases left unmatched: 5. This chain's CDR3 is CASSLPRTGGSGANVLTF. The CDR3 DNA sequence: TGTGCCAGCAGCTTACCAAGGACAGGGGGATCTGGGGCCAACGTCCTGACTTTC.

This clonotype was detected a few times. CDR3 protein: CASSSETGENSPLHF. CDR3 nucleotide sequence: TGTGCCAGCAGCTCAGAAACAGGGGAAAATTCACCCCTCCACTTT. This chain joins TRBV7-2 and TRBJ1-6; TRBD1 matches 7 bases. After removal of 4 bases from V and 7 bases from J, the junction contained 7 bases not matched to a gene. Germline V lookup: CDR1 SGHTA, CDR2 FQGNSA. The CDR3 consists of 15 residues. Using reference TRBV7-2 and TRBJ1-6 for the parts outside the CDR3, the full variable domain is GAGVSQSPSNKVTEKGKDVELRCDPISGHTALYWYRQSLGQGLEFLIYFQGNSAPDKSGLPSDRFSAERTGGSVSTLTIQRTQQEDSAVYLCASSSETGENSPLHFGNGTRLTVT.

This chain connects TRBV29-1 to TRBJ1-1; no reliable D call. Looked up from germline, CDR1 is SQVTM and CDR2 is ANQGSEA. Deletions cut 6 bases from V and 0 bases from J, with 8 bases between. This CDR3 is built from 12 residues. The chain's CDR3 is CSVGHVNTEAFF. The CDR3 coding sequence is TGCAGCGTCGGTCATGTGAACACTGAAGCTTTCTTT.